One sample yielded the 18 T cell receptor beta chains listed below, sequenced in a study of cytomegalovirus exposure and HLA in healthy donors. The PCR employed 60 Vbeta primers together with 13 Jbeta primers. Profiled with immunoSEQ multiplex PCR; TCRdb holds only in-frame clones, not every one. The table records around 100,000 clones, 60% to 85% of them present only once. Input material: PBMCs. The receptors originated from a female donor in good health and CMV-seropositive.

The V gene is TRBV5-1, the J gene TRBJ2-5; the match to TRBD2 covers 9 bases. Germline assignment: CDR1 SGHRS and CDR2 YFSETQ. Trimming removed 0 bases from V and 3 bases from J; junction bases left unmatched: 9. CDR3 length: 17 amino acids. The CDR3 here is CASSLAGVAGAKETQYF. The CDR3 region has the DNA TGCGCCAGCAGCTTGGCCGGGGTAGCGGGGGCCAAAGAGACCCAGTACTTC.

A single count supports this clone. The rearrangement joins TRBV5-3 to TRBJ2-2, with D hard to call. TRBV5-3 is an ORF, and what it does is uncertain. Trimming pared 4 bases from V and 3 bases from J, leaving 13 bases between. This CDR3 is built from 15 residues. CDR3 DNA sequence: TGTGCCAGAAGCACCTCGGGTCCTCACACCGGGGAGCTGTTTTTT. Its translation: CARSTSGPHTGELFF.

The CDR3 DNA follows: TGCGCCAGCAGCCAGCTGACAGGGGATCGAGAAAAACTGTTTTTT. Amino acid sequence: CASSQLTGDREKLFF. The chain combines TRBV4-1 with TRBJ1-4; 8 nucleotides line up with TRBD1. With 3 bases clipped from V and 8 bases from J, the junction kept 8 bases outside the gene matches. Germline assignment: CDR1 MGHRA and CDR2 YSYEKL. CDR3 length equals 15 residues.

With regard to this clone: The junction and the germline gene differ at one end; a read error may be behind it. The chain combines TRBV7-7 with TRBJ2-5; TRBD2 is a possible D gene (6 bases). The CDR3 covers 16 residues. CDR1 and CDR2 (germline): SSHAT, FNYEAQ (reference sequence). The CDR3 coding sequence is TGTGCTAGCAGCCCCTCCATTTCGGGAGCAAAAGAGACCCAGTACTTC. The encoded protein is CASSPSISGAKETQYF.

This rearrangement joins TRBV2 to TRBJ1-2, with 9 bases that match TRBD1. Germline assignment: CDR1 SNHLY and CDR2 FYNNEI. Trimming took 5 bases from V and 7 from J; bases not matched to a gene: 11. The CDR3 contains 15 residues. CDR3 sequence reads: CASSSQGARGGGYTF. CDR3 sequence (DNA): TGTGCCAGCAGTTCACAGGGGGCGCGAGGGGGTGGCTACACCTTC.

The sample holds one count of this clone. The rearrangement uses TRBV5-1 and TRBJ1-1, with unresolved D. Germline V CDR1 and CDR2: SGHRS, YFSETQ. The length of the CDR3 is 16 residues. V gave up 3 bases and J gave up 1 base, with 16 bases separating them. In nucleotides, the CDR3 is TGCGCCAGCAGCTCCGACGGGATTGGCCGGAACACTGAAGCTTTCTTT. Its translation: CASSSDGIGRNTEAFF.

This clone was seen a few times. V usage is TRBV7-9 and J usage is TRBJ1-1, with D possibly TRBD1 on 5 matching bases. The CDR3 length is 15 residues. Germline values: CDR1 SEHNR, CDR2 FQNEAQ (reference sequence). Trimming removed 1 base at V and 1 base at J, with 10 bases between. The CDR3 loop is CASSLGYRQNTEAFF. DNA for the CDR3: TGTGCCAGCAGCTTAGGGTACAGGCAGAACACTGAAGCTTTCTTT.

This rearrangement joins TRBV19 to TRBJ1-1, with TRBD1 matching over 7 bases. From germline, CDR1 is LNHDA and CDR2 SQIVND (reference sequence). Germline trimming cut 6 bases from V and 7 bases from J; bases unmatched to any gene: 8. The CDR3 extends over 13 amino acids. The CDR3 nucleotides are TGTGCCAGTAGCACAGGCAGGGGGAATGAAGCTTTCTTT. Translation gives CASSTGRGNEAFF.

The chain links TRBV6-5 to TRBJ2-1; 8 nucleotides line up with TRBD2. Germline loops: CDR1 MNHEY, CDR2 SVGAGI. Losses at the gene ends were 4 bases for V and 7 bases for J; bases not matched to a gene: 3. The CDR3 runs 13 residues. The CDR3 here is CASSSLAGNEQFF. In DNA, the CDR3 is TGTGCCAGCAGTTCTCTAGCGGGTAATGAGCAGTTCTTC.

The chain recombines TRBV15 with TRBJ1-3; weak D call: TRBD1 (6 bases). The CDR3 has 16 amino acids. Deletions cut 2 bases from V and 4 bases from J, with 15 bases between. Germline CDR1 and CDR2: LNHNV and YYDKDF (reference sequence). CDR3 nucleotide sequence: TGTGCCACCAGCAGAACTGTCAGGGGTAAAGGAAACACCATATATTTT. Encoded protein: CATSRTVRGKGNTIYF.

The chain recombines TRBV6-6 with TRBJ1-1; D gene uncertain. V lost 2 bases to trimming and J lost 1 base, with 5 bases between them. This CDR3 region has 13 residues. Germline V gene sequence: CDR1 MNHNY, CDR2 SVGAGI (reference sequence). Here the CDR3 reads CASSYVANTEAFF. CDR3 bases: TGTGCCAGCAGTTACGTAGCGAACACTGAAGCTTTCTTT.

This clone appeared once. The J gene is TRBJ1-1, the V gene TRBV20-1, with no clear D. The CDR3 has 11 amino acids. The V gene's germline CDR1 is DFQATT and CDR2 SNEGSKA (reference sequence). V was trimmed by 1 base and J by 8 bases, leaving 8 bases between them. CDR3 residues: CSARGGPEAFF. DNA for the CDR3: TGCAGTGCTAGAGGAGGGCCCGAAGCTTTCTTT.

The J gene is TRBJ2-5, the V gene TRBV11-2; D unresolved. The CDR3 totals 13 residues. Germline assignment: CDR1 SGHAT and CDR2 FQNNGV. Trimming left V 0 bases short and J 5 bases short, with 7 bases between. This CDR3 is CASSLDMRETQYF. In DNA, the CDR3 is TGTGCCAGCAGCTTAGATATGAGGGAGACCCAGTACTTC.

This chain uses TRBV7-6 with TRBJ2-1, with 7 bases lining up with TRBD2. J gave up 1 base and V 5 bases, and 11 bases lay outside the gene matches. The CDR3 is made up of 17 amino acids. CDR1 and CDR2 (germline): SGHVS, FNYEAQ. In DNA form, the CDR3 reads TGTGCCAGCAGCCTTAGGTCCGGCGGGGGTTCCTACAATGAGCAGTTCTTC. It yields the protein CASSLRSGGGSYNEQFF.

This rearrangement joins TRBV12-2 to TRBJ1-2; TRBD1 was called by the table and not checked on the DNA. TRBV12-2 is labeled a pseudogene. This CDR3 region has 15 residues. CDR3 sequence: CASRSSGTGVHGYTF. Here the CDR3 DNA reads TGTGCAAGTCGCTCTTCCGGGACAGGGGTCCATGGCTACACCTTC.

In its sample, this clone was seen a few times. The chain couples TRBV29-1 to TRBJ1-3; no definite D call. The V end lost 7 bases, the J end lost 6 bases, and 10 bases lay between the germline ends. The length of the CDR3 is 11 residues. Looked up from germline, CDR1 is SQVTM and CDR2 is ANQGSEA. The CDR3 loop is CSGTDSNTIYF. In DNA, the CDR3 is TGCAGCGGGACGGACTCAAACACCATATATTTT.

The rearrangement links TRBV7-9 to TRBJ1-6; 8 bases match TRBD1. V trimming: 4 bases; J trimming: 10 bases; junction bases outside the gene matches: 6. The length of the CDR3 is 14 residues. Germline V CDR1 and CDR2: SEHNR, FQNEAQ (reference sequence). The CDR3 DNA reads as TGTGCCAGCAGCTCGGACAGGGTAGACTCACCCCTCCACTTT. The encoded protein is CASSSDRVDSPLHF.

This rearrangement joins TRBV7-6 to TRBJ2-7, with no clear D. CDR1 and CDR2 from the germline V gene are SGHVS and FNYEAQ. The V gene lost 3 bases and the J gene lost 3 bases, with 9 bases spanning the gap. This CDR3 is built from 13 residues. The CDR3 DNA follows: TGTGCCAGCAGCTTGGGCAGTAACTACGAGCAGTACTTC. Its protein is CASSLGSNYEQYF.